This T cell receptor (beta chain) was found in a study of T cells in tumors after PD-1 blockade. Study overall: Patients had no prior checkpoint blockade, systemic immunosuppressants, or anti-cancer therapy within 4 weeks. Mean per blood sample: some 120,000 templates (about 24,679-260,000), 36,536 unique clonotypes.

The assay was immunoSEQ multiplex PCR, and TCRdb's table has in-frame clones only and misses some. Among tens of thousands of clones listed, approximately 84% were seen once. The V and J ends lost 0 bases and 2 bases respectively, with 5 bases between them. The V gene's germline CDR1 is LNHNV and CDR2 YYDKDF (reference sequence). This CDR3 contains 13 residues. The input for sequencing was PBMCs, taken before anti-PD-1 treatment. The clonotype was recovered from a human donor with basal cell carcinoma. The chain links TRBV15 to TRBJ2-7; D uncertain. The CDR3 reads CATSRDIPYEQYF. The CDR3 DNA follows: TGTGCCACCAGCAGAGATATTCCCTACGAGCAGTACTTC.